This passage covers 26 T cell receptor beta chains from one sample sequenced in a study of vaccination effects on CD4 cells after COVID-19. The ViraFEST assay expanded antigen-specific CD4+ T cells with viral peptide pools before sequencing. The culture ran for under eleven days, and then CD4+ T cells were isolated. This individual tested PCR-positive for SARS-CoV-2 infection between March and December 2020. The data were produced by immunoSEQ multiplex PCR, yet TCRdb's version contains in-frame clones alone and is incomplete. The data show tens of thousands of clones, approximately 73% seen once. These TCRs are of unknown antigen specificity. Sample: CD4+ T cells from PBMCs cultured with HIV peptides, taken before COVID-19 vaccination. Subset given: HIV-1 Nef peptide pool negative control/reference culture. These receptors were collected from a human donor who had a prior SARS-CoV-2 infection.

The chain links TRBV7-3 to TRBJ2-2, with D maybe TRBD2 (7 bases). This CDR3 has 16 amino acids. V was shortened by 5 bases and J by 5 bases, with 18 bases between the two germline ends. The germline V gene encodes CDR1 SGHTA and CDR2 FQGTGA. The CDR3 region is CASSPHGLGGTGELFF. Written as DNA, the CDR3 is TGTGCCAGCAGCCCACACGGACTAGGGGGGACCGGGGAGCTGTTTTTT.

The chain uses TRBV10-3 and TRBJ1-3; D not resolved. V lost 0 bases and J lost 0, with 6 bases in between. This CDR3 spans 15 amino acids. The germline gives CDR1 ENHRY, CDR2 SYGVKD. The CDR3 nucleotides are TGTGCCATCAGTGAGTCCCGCAGCTCTGGAAACACCATATATTTT. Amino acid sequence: CAISESRSSGNTIYF.

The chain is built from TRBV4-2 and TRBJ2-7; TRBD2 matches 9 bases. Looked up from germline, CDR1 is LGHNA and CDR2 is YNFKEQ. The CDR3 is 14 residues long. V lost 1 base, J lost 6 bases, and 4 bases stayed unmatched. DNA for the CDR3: TGTGCCAGCAGCCAAGTGGGACTAGCCTCCGAGCAGTACTTC. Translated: CASSQVGLASEQYF.

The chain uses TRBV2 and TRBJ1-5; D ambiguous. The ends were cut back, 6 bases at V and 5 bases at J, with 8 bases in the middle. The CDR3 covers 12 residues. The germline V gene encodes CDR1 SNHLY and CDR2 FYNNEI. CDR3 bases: TGTGCCAGCAGACCCGGGGATCAGCCCCAGCATTTT. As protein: CASRPGDQPQHF. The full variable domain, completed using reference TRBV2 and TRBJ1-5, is EPEVTQTPSHQVTQMGQEVILRCVPISNHLYFYWYRQILGQKVEFLVSFYNNEISEKSEIFDDQFSVERPDGSNFTLKIRSTKLEDSAMYFCASRPGDQPQHFGDGTRLSIL.

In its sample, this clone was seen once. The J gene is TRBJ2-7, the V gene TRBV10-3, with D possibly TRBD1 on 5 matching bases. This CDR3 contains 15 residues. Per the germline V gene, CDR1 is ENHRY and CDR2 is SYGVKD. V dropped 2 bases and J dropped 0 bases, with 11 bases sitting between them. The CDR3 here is CAISETTVSSYEQYF. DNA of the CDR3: TGTGCCATCAGTGAGACGACAGTGAGCTCCTACGAGCAGTACTTC.

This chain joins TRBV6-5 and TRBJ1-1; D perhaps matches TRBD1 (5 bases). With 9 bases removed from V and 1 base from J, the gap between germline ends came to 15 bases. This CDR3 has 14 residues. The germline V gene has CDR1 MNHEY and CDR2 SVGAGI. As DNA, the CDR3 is TGTGCCAGTAAGGGGTGGCGGGAGAACACTGAAGCTTTCTTT. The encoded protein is CASKGWRENTEAFF.

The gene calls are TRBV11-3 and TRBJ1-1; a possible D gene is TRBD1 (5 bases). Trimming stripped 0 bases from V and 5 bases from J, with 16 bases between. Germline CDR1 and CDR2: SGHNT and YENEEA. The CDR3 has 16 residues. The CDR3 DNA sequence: TGTGCCAGCAGCTTAGATTCCCCAGGGTCTGGGACTGAAGCTTTCTTT. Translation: CASSLDSPGSGTEAFF.

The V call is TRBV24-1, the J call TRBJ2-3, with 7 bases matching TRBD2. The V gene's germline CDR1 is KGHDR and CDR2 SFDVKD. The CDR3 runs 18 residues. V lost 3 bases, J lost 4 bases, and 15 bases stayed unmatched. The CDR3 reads CATSDPALGGSFADTQYF. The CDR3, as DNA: TGTGCCACCAGTGATCCTGCTCTCGGCGGGAGTTTTGCAGATACGCAGTATTTT.

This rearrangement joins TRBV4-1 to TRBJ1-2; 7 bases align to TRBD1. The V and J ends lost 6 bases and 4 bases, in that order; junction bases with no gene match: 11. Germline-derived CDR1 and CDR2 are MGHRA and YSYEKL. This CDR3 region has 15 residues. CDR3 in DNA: TGCGCCAGCAGAACAAGTCAGGGGGGTGCCTATGGCTACACCTTC. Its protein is CASRTSQGGAYGYTF.

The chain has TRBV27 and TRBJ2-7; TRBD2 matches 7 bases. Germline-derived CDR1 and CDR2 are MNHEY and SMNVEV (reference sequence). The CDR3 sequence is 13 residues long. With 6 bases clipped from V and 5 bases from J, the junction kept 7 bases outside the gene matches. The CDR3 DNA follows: TGTGCCAGCAGGGTCACGGGGAGGGACGAGCAGTACTTC. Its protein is CASRVTGRDEQYF.

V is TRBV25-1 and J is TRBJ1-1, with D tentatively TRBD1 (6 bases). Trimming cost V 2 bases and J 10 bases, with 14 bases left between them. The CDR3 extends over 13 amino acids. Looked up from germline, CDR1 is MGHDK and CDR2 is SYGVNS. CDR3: CASSENGGFGAFF. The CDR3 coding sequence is TGTGCCAGCAGTGAAAATGGGGGCTTCGGAGCTTTCTTT.

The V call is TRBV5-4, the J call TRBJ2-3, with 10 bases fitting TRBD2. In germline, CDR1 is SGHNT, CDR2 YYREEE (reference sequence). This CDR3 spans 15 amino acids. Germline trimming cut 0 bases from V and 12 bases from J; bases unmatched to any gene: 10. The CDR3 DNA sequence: TGTGCCAGCAGCTTGGGGACTAGCGGTGGAAAGCCCCAGTATTTT. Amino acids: CASSLGTSGGKPQYF.

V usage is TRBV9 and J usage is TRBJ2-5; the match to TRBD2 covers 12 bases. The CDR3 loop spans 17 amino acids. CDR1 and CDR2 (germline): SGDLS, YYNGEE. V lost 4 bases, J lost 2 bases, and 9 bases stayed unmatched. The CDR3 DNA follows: TGTGCCAGCAGCCTTAATAACGGACTAGCGGGGCAAGAGACCCAGTACTTC. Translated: CASSLNNGLAGQETQYF.

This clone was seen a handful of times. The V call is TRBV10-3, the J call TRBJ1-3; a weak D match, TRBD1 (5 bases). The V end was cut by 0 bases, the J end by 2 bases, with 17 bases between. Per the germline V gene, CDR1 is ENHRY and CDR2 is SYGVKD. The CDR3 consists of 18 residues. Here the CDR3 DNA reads TGTGCCATCAGTGAGTCGAATTTCATTCGGGGGACTGGAAACACCATATATTTT. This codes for CAISESNFIRGTGNTIYF.

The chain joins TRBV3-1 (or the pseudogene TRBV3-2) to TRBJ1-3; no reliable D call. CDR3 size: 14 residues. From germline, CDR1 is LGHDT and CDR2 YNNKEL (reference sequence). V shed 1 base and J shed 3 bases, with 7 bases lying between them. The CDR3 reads CASSQGGDGNTIYF. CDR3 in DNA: TGTGCCAGCAGCCAAGGCGGAGATGGAAACACCATATATTTT.

The CDR3 is CASSGPLNSPLHF. Here the CDR3 DNA reads TGTGCCAGCAGTGGACCGTTAAATTCACCCCTCCACTTT. This chain uses TRBV2 with TRBJ1-6; D remains unclear. Germline CDR1 SNHLY, CDR2 FYNNEI. V was trimmed by 4 bases and J by 7 bases, leaving 8 bases between them. CDR3 length: 13 residues.

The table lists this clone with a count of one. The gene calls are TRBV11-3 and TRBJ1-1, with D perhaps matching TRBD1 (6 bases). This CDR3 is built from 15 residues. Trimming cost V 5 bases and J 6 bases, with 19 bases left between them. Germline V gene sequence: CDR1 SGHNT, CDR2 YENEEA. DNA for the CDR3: TGTGCCAGCAGCCACCGGGGGCCTAGGGCCCCTGAAGCTTTCTTT. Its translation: CASSHRGPRAPEAFF.

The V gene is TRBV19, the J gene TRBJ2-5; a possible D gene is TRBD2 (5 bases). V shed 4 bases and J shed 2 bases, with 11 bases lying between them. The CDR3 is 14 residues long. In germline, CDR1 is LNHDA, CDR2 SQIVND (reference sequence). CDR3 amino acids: CASSREWDQETQYF. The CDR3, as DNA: TGTGCCAGTAGTAGGGAGTGGGATCAAGAGACCCAGTACTTC.

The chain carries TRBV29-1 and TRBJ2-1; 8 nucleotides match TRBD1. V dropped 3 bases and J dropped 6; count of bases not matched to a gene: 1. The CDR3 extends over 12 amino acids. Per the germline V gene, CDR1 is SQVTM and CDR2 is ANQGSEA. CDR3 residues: CSVEDRANEQFF. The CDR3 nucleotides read TGCAGCGTTGAGGACAGGGCCAATGAGCAGTTCTTC.

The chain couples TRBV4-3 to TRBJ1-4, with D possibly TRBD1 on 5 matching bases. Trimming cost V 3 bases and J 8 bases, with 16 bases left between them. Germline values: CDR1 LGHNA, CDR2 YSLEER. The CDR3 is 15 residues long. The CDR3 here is CASSQKGTVIEKLFF. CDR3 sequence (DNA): TGCGCCAGCAGCCAGAAAGGGACGGTAATCGAAAAACTGTTTTTT.

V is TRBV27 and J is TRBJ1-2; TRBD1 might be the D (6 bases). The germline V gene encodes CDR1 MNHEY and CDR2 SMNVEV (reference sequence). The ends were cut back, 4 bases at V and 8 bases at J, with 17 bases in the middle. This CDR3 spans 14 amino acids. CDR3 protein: CASSYTGLGGGYTF. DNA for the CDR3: TGTGCCAGCAGTTATACCGGGCTAGGGGGGGGCTACACCTTC.

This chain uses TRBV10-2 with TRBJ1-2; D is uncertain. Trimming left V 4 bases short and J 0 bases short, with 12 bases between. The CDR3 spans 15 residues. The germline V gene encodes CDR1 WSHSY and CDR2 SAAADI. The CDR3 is CASSGSKKANYGYTF. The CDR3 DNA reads TGCGCCAGCAGTGGGTCCAAGAAAGCTAACTATGGCTACACCTTC.

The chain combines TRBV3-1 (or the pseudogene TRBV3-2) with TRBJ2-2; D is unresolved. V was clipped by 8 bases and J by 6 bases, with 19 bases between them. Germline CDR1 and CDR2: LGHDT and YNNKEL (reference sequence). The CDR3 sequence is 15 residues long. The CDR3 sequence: CASSRALPNAGELFF. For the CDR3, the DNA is TGTGCCAGCTCCCGGGCCCTACCCAACGCCGGGGAGCTGTTTTTT.

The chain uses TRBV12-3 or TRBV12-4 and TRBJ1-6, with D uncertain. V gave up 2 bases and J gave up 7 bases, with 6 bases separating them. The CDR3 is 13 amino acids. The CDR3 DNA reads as TGTGCCAGCAGTTTATTCCCCAATTCACCCCTCCACTTT. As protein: CASSLFPNSPLHF.

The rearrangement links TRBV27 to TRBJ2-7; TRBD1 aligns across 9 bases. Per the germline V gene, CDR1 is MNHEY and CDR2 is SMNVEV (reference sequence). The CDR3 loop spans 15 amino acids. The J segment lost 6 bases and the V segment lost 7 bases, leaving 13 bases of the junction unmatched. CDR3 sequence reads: CASTQTGTGIGEQYF. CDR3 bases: TGTGCCAGCACGCAAACCGGGACAGGGATCGGCGAGCAGTACTTC.

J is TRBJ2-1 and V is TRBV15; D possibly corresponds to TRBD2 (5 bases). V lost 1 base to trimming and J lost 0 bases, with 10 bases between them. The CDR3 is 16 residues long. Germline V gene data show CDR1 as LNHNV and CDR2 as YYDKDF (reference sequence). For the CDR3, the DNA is TGTGCCACCAGCAGAGGGACTTTGGGCTCCTACAATGAGCAGTTCTTC. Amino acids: CATSRGTLGSYNEQFF.